This T cell receptor beta chain was obtained from a study of CD8+ T cells in alopecia areata. Overall study findings and caveats: Normal scalp had lower clonality than lesional scalp, with alopecia totalis/universalis lesions showing this most strongly. A great number of expanded lesional clones endured in scalp and blood during tofacitinib. Under tofacitinib, fewer expanded CD8+ clones appeared among the top 100 scalp clones.

In its sample, this clone was seen once. Antigen specificity is unknown. Treatment meaning: oral pan-JAK inhibitor, 5-10 mg twice daily. Sequencing used cDNA as its template, made by extracting RNA and reverse transcribing it. Sequencing was performed with immunoSEQ multiplex PCR; in TCRdb, only in-frame clones are kept and a portion is missing. Seen here are 100,000 to 150,000 clones, about 59% observed once, and the top ten hold under 7.5%. Per the germline V gene, CDR1 is SGDLS and CDR2 is YYNGEE. The CDR3 consists of 13 residues. The ends were cut back, 2 bases at V and 2 bases at J, with 6 bases in the middle.

Material: CD4+ T cells sorted from blood, obtained at week 4, from a patient treated with tofacitinib. The chain uses TRBV9 and TRBJ2-3; D is possibly TRBD1 (5 bases). The clonotype was recovered from a human donor with alopecia areata. CDR3 nucleotides: TGTGCCAGCAGCGTCAGGGTCACAGATACGCAGTATTTT. This codes for CASSVRVTDTQYF.